This T cell receptor beta chain was obtained from a study of liver allograft versus peripheral blood T cells (dated by TCRdb to about 2020). About the study as a whole: The study compared the T cell receptor repertoires present in transplanted livers with the repertoires present in the peripheral blood of liver transplant recipients. General study outcomes and caveats: According to the report, the T cell receptor repertoires detected in peripheral blood were different from the repertoires found inside liver allografts.

The data were produced on an Illumina MiSeq. TCRdb ran its own pipeline on the public reads, namely fastp trimming at Q25 and MiXCR clone calling, and kept in-frame beta chains. Identical CDR3 protein sequences are pooled into one entry, listed with their most common genes and DNA. The sample table holds over 9,000 distinct CDR3 sequences, of which roughly 27% were seen once. Clones ranked in the top ten supply almost 8.5% of the sample. By sample share, this clonotype is medium-sized (0.01 to 0.1%). Its specific antigen is unknown. Base qualities are missing; no much larger clone stands one base away. Between the V and J ends, shortened by 6 bases and 1 base respectively, the junction contains 10 bases. Measured from the cysteine to the phenylalanine, the CDR3 is 15 residues long. Only the CDR3 DNA is retained, 45 bases long and in frame from the first base. The germline V gene encodes CDR1 MNHEY and CDR2 SVGAGI.

Recombination connected TRBV6-5 to TRBJ2-6, with the D gene not confidently named. This receptor was taken from a human patient who had a liver transplant. After a transplant, some of the T cells may come from the graft donor. CDR3 region: CASSRVGSGANVLTF. The DNA reads as follows: TGTGCCAGCAGCCGCGTTGGTTCTGGGGCCAACGTCCTGACTTTC.